The 17 T cell receptor beta chains presented below share a single source sample, sequenced in a study of shared clonotypes between healthy human individuals. The table came from immunoSEQ multiplex PCR; TCRdb's copy has only in-frame clones and leaves some out. The sample holds some 740,000 clones, about 91% seen once. Positive CCR7 selection of CD45RO-negative cells yielded the naive CD8 cells, and terminally differentiated effector memory CD45RA+ cells were excluded. The sample taken for sequencing was naive CD8+ T cells sorted from blood. These receptors were collected from a man aged 30 to 39 in good health.

This clone was detected only a few times. This CDR3 is CASSLGDTAEQYF. CDR3 in DNA: TGTGCCAGCAGCTTAGGCGACACTGCCGAGCAGTACTTC. The J gene is TRBJ2-7, the V gene TRBV7-8, with D unresolved. CDR3 length: 13 residues. The V end lost 1 base, the J end lost 6 bases, and 10 bases lay between the germline ends. CDR1 is SGHVS and CDR2 is FQNEAQ in the germline V gene.

The CDR3 here is CASSEAWGTSGYEQYF. DNA of the CDR3: TGTGCCAGCAGTGAAGCGTGGGGGACTAGCGGCTACGAGCAGTACTTC. The chain employs TRBV2 and TRBJ2-7, with 11 bases identical to TRBD2. Unmatched junction bases numbered 4, after V lost 0 bases and J lost 3 bases. Germline V CDR1 and CDR2: SNHLY, FYNNEI. CDR3 length equals 16 residues.

This chain joins TRBV7-3 and TRBJ2-1; D is unclear. The V end was cut by 5 bases, the J end by 8 bases, with 13 bases between. The CDR3 length is 13 residues. Germline lookup yields CDR1 SGHTA and CDR2 FQGTGA. The CDR3 loop reads CASSIDLNYEQFF. CDR3 DNA: TGTGCCAGCAGCATTGACCTGAATTATGAGCAGTTCTTC.

The gene calls are TRBV12-5 and TRBJ2-5; D is undetermined. Trimming took off 6 bases at V and 5 bases at J, with 10 bases between the two ends. Germline values: CDR1 LGHNT, CDR2 FRNRAP. The CDR3 runs 12 residues. The CDR3 nucleotides read TGTGCTAGTGGAGAGACCTCGGAGACCCAGTACTTC. Translation: CASGETSETQYF.

The CDR3 nucleotides are TGCGCCAGCAGCCAAGTCCCTAGCGGTACCTACGAGCAGTACTTC. This gives the protein CASSQVPSGTYEQYF. This chain links TRBV4-1 with TRBJ2-7; 7 nucleotides line up with TRBD2. Trimming at V came to 1 base and at J to 2 bases, leaving 5 bases not matched to a gene. The CDR3 length is 15 residues. Per germline, CDR1 MGHRA and CDR2 YSYEKL.

This clone was found once. The gene calls are TRBV28 and TRBJ2-7; unclear D gene. Trimming took off 5 bases at V and 4 bases at J, with 15 bases between the two ends. The CDR3 runs to 14 residues. Looked up from germline, CDR1 is MDHEN and CDR2 is SYDVKM. The CDR3 spells CASSNSGFGYEQYF. CDR3 nucleotide sequence: TGTGCCAGCAGTAACTCTGGGTTTGGTTACGAGCAGTACTTC.

Regarding this clone: The same CDR3 arises from other DNA sequences in this sample as well. For the CDR3, the DNA is TGTGCCTGGAGTGCCGCCTACGAGCAGTACTTC. It codes for CAWSAAYEQYF. The chain couples TRBV30 to TRBJ2-7; D is unclear. Per germline, CDR1 GTSNPN and CDR2 SVGIG (reference sequence). V lost 1 base and J 2 bases, leaving 3 bases between the germline ends. This CDR3 contains 11 residues.

V is TRBV5-6 and J is TRBJ2-5; a possible D gene is TRBD2 (5 bases). Trimming stripped 4 bases from V and 1 base from J, with 17 bases between. The germline gives CDR1 SGHDT, CDR2 YYEEEE. The CDR3 is made up of 16 amino acids. As DNA, the CDR3 is TGTGCCAGCAGCCACCCACTGGACTCCGGCCAAGAGACCCAGTACTTC. Its protein product is CASSHPLDSGQETQYF. Full variable domain (outside the CDR3, taken from reference TRBV5-6 and TRBJ2-5): DAGVTQSPTHLIKTRGQQVTLRCSPKSGHDTVSWYQQALGQGPQFIFQYYEEEERQRGNFPDRFSGHQFPNYSSELNVNALLLGDSALYLCASSHPLDSGQETQYFGPGTRLLVL.

A single count supports this clone. The chain combines TRBV27 with TRBJ2-1; the D gene could be TRBD1 or TRBD2 (5 bases each). Per the germline V gene, CDR1 is MNHEY and CDR2 is SMNVEV (reference sequence). V gave up 6 bases and J gave up 2 bases, with 11 bases separating them. This CDR3 has 14 amino acids. The CDR3 loop reads CASSQVGAYNEQFF. The CDR3, as DNA: TGTGCCAGCAGCCAGGTGGGGGCCTACAATGAGCAGTTCTTC.

The V and J genes are TRBV9 and TRBJ2-2; 11 bases are a match to TRBD2. There are 18 residues in the CDR3. Trimming removed 4 bases from V and 1 base from J; junction bases left unmatched: 9. CDR1 is SGDLS, CDR2 YYNGEE, per germline. The CDR3 region has the DNA TGTGCCAGCAGCATAAACCCGGGACTAGCGGAGAACACCGGGGAGCTGTTTTTT. Amino acids: CASSINPGLAENTGELFF. Full variable domain (rest looked up from reference TRBV9 and TRBJ2-2): DSGVTQTPKHLITATGQRVTLRCSPRSGDLSVYWYQQSLDQGLQFLIQYYNGEERAKGNILERFSAQQFPDLHSELNLSSLELGDSALYFCASSINPGLAENTGELFFGEGSRLTVL.

This clone was seen once. The chain couples TRBV28 to TRBJ2-3; D not resolved. The V and J ends lost 3 bases and 2 bases respectively, with 9 bases between them. Germline V gene sequence: CDR1 MDHEN, CDR2 SYDVKM. This CDR3 has 14 residues. CDR3: CASSFRPPTDTQYF. The CDR3 DNA follows: TGTGCCAGCAGTTTTAGGCCTCCCACAGATACGCAGTATTTT.

The chain uses TRBV2 and TRBJ1-1, with 11 positions matching TRBD1. Germline CDR1 is SNHLY and CDR2 is FYNNEI. Losses at the gene ends were 7 bases for V and 9 bases for J; bases not matched to a gene: 7. There are 13 residues in the CDR3. The chain's CDR3 is CASMDRGQGKAFF. CDR3 in DNA: TGTGCCAGCATGGACAGGGGGCAGGGCAAAGCTTTCTTT. The full variable domain, rest sourced from reference TRBV2 and TRBJ1-1, is EPEVTQTPSHQVTQMGQEVILRCVPISNHLYFYWYRQILGQKVEFLVSFYNNEISEKSEIFDDQFSVERPDGSNFTLKIRSTKLEDSAMYFCASMDRGQGKAFFGQGTRLTVV.

The rearrangement uses TRBV12-1 and TRBJ2-3; TRBD1 reflects the table's D call only, with no check against the DNA. TRBV12-1 represents a pseudogene. This CDR3 comprises 17 residues. CDR3 DNA sequence: TGTGCCAGCAGCTTTGTGGGGGACAGGATTAGCACAGATACGCAGTATTTT. It codes for CASSFVGDRISTDTQYF.

The chain employs TRBV5-1 and TRBJ2-2; D possibly corresponds to TRBD2 (5 bases). Germline CDR1 and CDR2: SGHRS and YFSETQ. V was cut by 2 bases and J by 0 bases, with 8 bases left in between. The CDR3 is 15 amino acids. The CDR3 sequence is CASSFQDSNTGELFF. CDR3 bases: TGCGCCAGCAGCTTTCAGGACTCGAACACCGGGGAGCTGTTTTTT.

This clone appeared once. This sequence joins TRBV7-6 and TRBJ1-5; D is unclear. CDR3 size: 13 residues. CDR1 and CDR2 from the germline V gene are SGHVS and FNYEAQ. Trimming took 5 bases from V and 4 from J, leaving 9 bases between them. The DNA of the CDR3 is TGTGCCAGCAGCCACATTGGGAATCAGCCCCAGCATTTT. This codes for CASSHIGNQPQHF.

The rearrangement joins TRBV29-1 to TRBJ1-2; D might be TRBD1 (6 bases). The V and J ends lost 4 bases and 7 bases respectively, with 16 bases between them. The CDR3 is 13 residues long. Per the germline V gene, CDR1 is SQVTM and CDR2 is ANQGSEA. In DNA form, the CDR3 reads TGCAGCGTTGTATGGTGGGGGGCGCTTGGCTACACCTTC. Translation gives CSVVWWGALGYTF. The variable domain in full, with the rest retrieved from reference TRBV29-1 and TRBJ1-2, is SAVISQKPSRDICQRGTSLTIQCQVDSQVTMMFWYRQQPGQSLTLIATANQGSEATYESGFVIDKFPISRPNLTFSTLTVSNMSPEDSSIYLCSVVWWGALGYTFGSGTRLTVV.

The chain has TRBV6-5 and TRBJ2-7, with D perhaps matching TRBD1 or TRBD2 (5 bases each). From germline, CDR1 is MNHEY and CDR2 SVGAGI. V was trimmed by 0 bases and J by 0 bases, leaving 12 bases between them. CDR3 length equals 16 residues. The chain's CDR3 is CASSYSSGTYSYEQYF. CDR3 DNA sequence: TGTGCCAGCAGTTACTCGTCCGGGACCTACTCCTACGAGCAGTACTTC.